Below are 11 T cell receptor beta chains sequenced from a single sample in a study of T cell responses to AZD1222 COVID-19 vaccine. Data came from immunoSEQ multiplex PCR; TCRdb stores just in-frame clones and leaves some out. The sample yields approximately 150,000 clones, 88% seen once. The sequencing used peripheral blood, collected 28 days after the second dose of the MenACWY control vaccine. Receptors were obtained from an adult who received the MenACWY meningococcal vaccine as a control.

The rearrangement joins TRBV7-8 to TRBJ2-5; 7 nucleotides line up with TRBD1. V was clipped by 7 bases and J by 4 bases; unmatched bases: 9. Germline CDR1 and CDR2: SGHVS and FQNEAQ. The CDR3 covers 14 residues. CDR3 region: CASITGVVGETQYF. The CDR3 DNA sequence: TGTGCCAGCATCACAGGGGTGGTGGGAGAGACCCAGTACTTC.

The CDR3 DNA reads as TGTGCCAGCAGTGACGGTTGGGAGCAGTTCTTC. Residues: CASSDGWEQFF. The V call is TRBV6-1, the J call TRBJ2-1; no firm D call. V was pared by 3 bases and J by 10 bases, with 7 bases between. CDR3 length equals 11 residues. In germline, CDR1 is MNHNS, CDR2 SASEGT.

For the CDR3, the DNA is TGTGCCAGTCGCCGGGACAGGGCGACTAATGAAAAACTGTTTTTT. Translation gives CASRRDRATNEKLFF. The chain joins TRBV19 to TRBJ1-4; 9 bases are a match to TRBD1. Germline V gene lookup returns CDR1 LNHDA and CDR2 SQIVND (reference sequence). The CDR3 covers 15 residues. V lost 8 bases to trimming and J lost 2 bases; unmatched junction nucleotides: 6.

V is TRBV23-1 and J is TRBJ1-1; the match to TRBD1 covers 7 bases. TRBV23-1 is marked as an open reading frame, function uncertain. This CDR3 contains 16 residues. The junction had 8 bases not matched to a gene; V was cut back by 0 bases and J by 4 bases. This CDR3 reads CASSQSPPGGFTEAFF. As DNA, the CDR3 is TGCGCCAGCAGTCAATCCCCCCCAGGGGGTTTCACTGAAGCTTTCTTT.

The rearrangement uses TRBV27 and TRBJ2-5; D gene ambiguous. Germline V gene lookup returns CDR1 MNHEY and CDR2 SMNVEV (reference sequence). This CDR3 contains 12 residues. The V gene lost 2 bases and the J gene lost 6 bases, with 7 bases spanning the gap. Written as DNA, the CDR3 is TGTGCCAGCAGTTTAATCGGCCAGACCCAGTACTTC. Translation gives CASSLIGQTQYF.

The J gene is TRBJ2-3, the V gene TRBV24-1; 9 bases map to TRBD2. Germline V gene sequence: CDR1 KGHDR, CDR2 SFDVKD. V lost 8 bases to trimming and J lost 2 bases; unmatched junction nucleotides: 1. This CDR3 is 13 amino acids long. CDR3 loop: CATTSGNTDTQYF. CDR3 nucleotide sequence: TGTGCCACCACTAGCGGGAACACAGATACGCAGTATTTT.

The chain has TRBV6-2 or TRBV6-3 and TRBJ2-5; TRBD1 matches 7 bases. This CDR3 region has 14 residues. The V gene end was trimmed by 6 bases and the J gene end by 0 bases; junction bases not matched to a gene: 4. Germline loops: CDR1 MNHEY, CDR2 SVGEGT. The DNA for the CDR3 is TGTGCCAGCAGCACCGGGACAGACCAAGAGACCCAGTACTTC. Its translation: CASSTGTDQETQYF.

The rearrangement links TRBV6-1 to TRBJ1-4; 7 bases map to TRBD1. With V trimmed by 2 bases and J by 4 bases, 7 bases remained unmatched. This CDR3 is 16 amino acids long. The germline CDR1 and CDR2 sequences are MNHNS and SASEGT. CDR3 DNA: TGTGCCAGCAGTGAACAGACAGGGTTTAATAATGAAAAACTGTTTTTT. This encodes CASSEQTGFNNEKLFF.

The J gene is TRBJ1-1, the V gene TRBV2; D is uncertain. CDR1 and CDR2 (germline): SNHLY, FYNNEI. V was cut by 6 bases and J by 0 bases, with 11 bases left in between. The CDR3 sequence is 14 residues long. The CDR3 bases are TGTGCCAGCAGCTCCGAGGTTTTGAACACTGAAGCTTTCTTT. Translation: CASSSEVLNTEAFF.

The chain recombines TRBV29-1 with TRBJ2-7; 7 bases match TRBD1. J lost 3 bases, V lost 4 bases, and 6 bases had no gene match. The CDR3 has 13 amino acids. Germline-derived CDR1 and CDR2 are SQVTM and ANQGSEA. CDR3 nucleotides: TGCAGCGTTGCGGCAGGGGGTCGCTACGAGCAGTACTTC. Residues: CSVAAGGRYEQYF.

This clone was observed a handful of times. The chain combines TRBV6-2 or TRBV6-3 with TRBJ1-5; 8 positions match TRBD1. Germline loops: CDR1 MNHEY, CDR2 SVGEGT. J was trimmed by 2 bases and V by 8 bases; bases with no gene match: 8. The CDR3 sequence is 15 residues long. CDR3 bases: TGTGCCAGCCGCCTTTTGGGACAGGGCAATCAGCCCCAGCATTTT. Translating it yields CASRLLGQGNQPQHF.